This TCR beta chain was identified during a study of blood T cells in healthy people across ages. Comments on this clonotype: Its matching antigen is unknown.

General observations from the study: Age brought a roughly linear fall in TCR beta diversity measured per million T cells.

After removal of 2 bases from V and 8 bases from J, the junction contained 11 bases not matched to a gene. This CDR3 has 16 amino acids. From germline, CDR1 is SGDLS and CDR2 YYNGEE. A second roughly 6 to 11 cycle PCR used barcoded and J-beta primers. Researchers report that a template-switch adaptor with 12 random nucleotides tagged each cDNA molecule. One entry per CDR3 protein, called by TCRdb with MiXCR from the 5' RACE reads. The data contain under 2,000,000 distinct CDR3 sequences, about 49% of them singletons. Isolating PBMCs gave at least 6 million of these cells per sample. This sequence originates from a woman between 40 and 50 years old in good health. This sequence joins TRBV9 and TRBJ1-4; TRBD1 agrees at 8 bases. Sequences were obtained from blood. For the CDR3, the DNA is TGTGCCAGCAGCGTGAATCAGGGGGCGCTGAACGAAAAACTGTTTTTT. This gives the protein CASSVNQGALNEKLFF.